The T cell receptor (beta chain) under discussion was sequenced for a study of long-term antiretroviral therapy in people with HIV. Sequencing relied on immunoSEQ assay v3.0, run at survey level. Measured with immunoSEQ multiplex PCR; TCRdb has only the in-frame clones, and not every one. The table has more than 15,000 clones, over 75% seen once. In regard to this clone: A read error may produce the germline difference seen at one junction end.

Germline CDR1 and CDR2: MNHNS and SASEGT. The CDR3 is 15 residues long. Source: unsorted PBMCs, taken 1.2 years before starting antiretroviral therapy. The chain is built from TRBV6-1 and TRBJ1-3; no clear D. This clonotype was obtained from a man aged 30-40 years with HIV. CDR3 bases: TGTGCCAGCAGAGAAGAAAGAGGTCTTGGGAGCACCATATATTTT. It codes for CASREERGLGSTIYF.